These 22 T cell receptor beta chains originate from one sample sequenced in a study of control samples from healthy donors and cancer patients. Assay used: immunoSEQ multiplex PCR; TCRdb lists only in-frame clones, some missing. The sample lists 150,000 to 200,000 clones, just over 90% occurring once. The sample was blood. The receptors shown here come from a man aged 25-45 years in good health.

This clone was seen a single time. V usage is TRBV6-5 and J usage is TRBJ2-3; the D gene is possibly TRBD1 (6 bases). This CDR3 is 16 amino acids long. Between the trimmed V and J ends, which lost 0 bases and 9 bases, there was a span of 19 bases. Per the germline V gene, CDR1 is MNHEY and CDR2 is SVGAGI. The CDR3 DNA follows: TGTGCCAGCAGTTACTCGGGACAAGGGCCTCTCTTAACGCAGTATTTT. Residues: CASSYSGQGPLLTQYF.

This clone was counted many times. This chain uses TRBV6-1 with TRBJ2-5, with TRBD2 matching over 10 bases. Germline assignment: CDR1 MNHNS and CDR2 SASEGT. Trimming cost V 2 bases and J 1 base; bases outside gene matches: 1. This CDR3 has 15 residues. This CDR3 reads CASSELAGAQETQYF. Written as DNA, the CDR3 is TGTGCCAGCAGTGAACTAGCGGGGGCCCAAGAGACCCAGTACTTC.

The V gene is TRBV13, the J gene TRBJ1-2; 11 bases are shared with TRBD1. The CDR3 extends over 14 amino acids. The germline V gene encodes CDR1 PRHDT and CDR2 FYEKMQ (reference sequence). After removal of 6 bases from V and 4 bases from J, the junction contained 4 bases not matched to a gene. This CDR3 reads CASSSGTGGYGYTF. Written as DNA, the CDR3 is TGTGCCAGCAGTTCCGGGACAGGGGGCTATGGCTACACCTTC.

CDR3 sequence reads: CATAGTAGTYGYTF. Here the CDR3 DNA reads TGTGCCACCGCGGGGACCGCTGGGACATATGGCTACACCTTC. The chain has TRBV24-1 and TRBJ1-2; the D gene is possibly TRBD1 (6 bases). Germline-derived CDR1 and CDR2 are KGHDR and SFDVKD. Trimming took 9 bases from V and 5 from J, leaving 18 bases between them. The CDR3 is made up of 14 amino acids.

The chain is built from TRBV3-1 (or the pseudogene TRBV3-2) and TRBJ2-7; a weak D match, TRBD1 (6 bases). The CDR3 has 15 amino acids. V lost 6 bases, J lost 1 base, and 16 bases lay in between. The germline V gene encodes CDR1 LGHDT and CDR2 YNNKEL (reference sequence). For the CDR3, the DNA is TGTGCCAGCAGAGAGGGACACTTAGAATCCTACGAGCAGTACTTC. This encodes CASREGHLESYEQYF.

V gene TRBV4-1 combines with J gene TRBJ1-5; D is possibly TRBD1 (5 bases). Germline CDR1 reads MGHRA; CDR2 reads YSYEKL. This CDR3 spans 17 amino acids. V lost 3 bases to trimming and J lost 6 bases, with 21 bases between them. The CDR3 nucleotides are TGCGCCAGCAGCCAGGTGGAGGGGAGAGGTTTGGGTCAGCCCCAGCATTTT. Its translation is CASSQVEGRGLGQPQHF.

The count of this clone is one. The J gene is TRBJ1-1, the V gene TRBV15; D unclear. CDR1 is LNHNV, CDR2 YYDKDF, per germline (reference sequence). V dropped 6 bases and J dropped 1 base, with 15 bases sitting between them. The CDR3 sequence is 15 residues long. Here the CDR3 reads CATSSTSSRNTEAFF. The CDR3 nucleotides are TGTGCCACCAGTAGTACCTCCTCGAGGAACACTGAAGCTTTCTTT.

This chain joins TRBV14 and TRBJ2-7; D tentatively reads TRBD1 or TRBD2 (5 bases each). From germline, CDR1 is SGHDN and CDR2 FVKESK. The CDR3 extends over 14 amino acids. V lost 2 bases and J 3 bases, leaving 11 bases between the germline ends. CDR3 in amino acids: CASSQNPGLYEQYF. Here the CDR3 DNA reads TGTGCCAGCAGCCAAAACCCGGGGCTCTACGAGCAGTACTTC.

The chain carries TRBV6-4 and TRBJ1-1; 7 bases match TRBD1. The germline CDR1 and CDR2 sequences are MRHNA and SNTAGT. CDR3 length: 14 residues. J lost 11 bases, V lost 2 bases, and 11 bases had no gene match. The DNA of the CDR3 is TGTGCCAGCAGTGACCTCGGGGATCCCAGGGGGGCTTTCTTT. The encoded protein is CASSDLGDPRGAFF.

Points on this clone: Other DNA sequences in this specimen translate into the identical CDR3. The chain couples TRBV12-3 or TRBV12-4 to TRBJ1-4, with D unresolved. The CDR3 contains 11 residues. V lost 3 bases and J lost 7, with 3 bases in between. CDR3 sequence (DNA): TGTGCCAGCAGTTTGAGTGAAAAACTGTTTTTT. Its protein is CASSLSEKLFF.

The V gene is TRBV29-1, the J gene TRBJ2-2; D unresolved. Germline V gene sequence: CDR1 SQVTM, CDR2 ANQGSEA. This CDR3 has 13 residues. CDR3 region: CSWLNSNTGELFF. The CDR3, as DNA: TGCAGTTGGTTGAATTCGAACACCGGGGAGCTGTTTTTT.

The rearrangement joins TRBV3-1 (or the pseudogene TRBV3-2) to TRBJ2-1, with D unresolved. This CDR3 contains 17 residues. Germline CDR1 LGHDT, CDR2 YNNKEL (reference sequence). Trimming left V 0 bases short and J 0 bases short, with 12 bases between. The CDR3 loop reads CASSQDSGARSYNEQFF. In nucleotides, the CDR3 is TGTGCCAGCAGCCAAGATTCCGGAGCCCGCTCCTACAATGAGCAGTTCTTC.

J is TRBJ1-6 and V is TRBV19; D ambiguous. CDR3 length: 14 residues. V was pared by 5 bases and J by 5 bases, with 10 bases between. Germline CDR1 is LNHDA and CDR2 is SQIVND (reference sequence). This CDR3 is CASSEWVHNSPLHF. The CDR3 bases are TGTGCCAGTAGTGAATGGGTCCATAATTCACCCCTCCACTTT.

The rearrangement links TRBV19 to TRBJ1-5; TRBD1 agrees at 7 bases. The CDR3 sequence is 14 residues long. V was pared by 4 bases and J by 4 bases, with 4 bases of the junction left unmatched. Per germline, CDR1 LNHDA and CDR2 SQIVND (reference sequence). CDR3 sequence (DNA): TGTGCCAGTAGTACCCTCAGGGGGAATCAGCCCCAGCATTTT. As protein: CASSTLRGNQPQHF.

This chain connects TRBV5-1 to TRBJ2-5; 7 bases line up with TRBD2. This CDR3 is built from 16 residues. With 0 bases clipped from V and 5 bases from J, the junction kept 10 bases outside the gene matches. Germline CDR1 and CDR2: SGHRS and YFSETQ. In nucleotides, the CDR3 is TGCGCCAGCAGCTTGGAATGGGGAGGGAGAGGGGAGACCCAGTACTTC. Translation: CASSLEWGGRGETQYF.

Regarding this clone: Other nucleotide sequences in the sample specify the same CDR3. The chain uses TRBV18 and TRBJ1-1, with D perhaps TRBD1 (6 bases). Germline V gene data show CDR1 as KGHSH and CDR2 as LQKENI. The ends were cut back, 5 bases at V and 1 base at J, with 8 bases in the middle. This CDR3 spans 13 amino acids. The CDR3 sequence: CASSGGQNTEAFF. The CDR3 DNA follows: TGTGCCAGCTCAGGGGGACAGAACACTGAAGCTTTCTTT.

Of note for this clone: The sample contains more than one DNA sequence encoding this CDR3. The CDR3 DNA reads TGTGCCAGCACCCTAGGGGGGCTCCCATCTTACGAGCAGTACTTC. This sequence encodes CASTLGGLPSYEQYF. This rearrangement joins TRBV13 to TRBJ2-7; either TRBD1 or TRBD2 may fit D (6 bases each). The V end was cut by 7 bases, the J end by 4 bases, with 20 bases between. Germline V gene lookup returns CDR1 PRHDT and CDR2 FYEKMQ (reference sequence). The CDR3 loop spans 15 amino acids.

The V gene is TRBV4-2, the J gene TRBJ2-3; 11 bases line up with TRBD2. With V trimmed by 1 base and J by 2 bases, 5 bases remained unmatched. The CDR3 sequence is 17 residues long. CDR1 LGHNA and CDR2 YNFKEQ come from the germline V gene. Here the CDR3 reads CASSQGVAGGLTDTQYF. CDR3 nucleotides: TGTGCCAGCAGCCAAGGGGTAGCGGGGGGGCTCACAGATACGCAGTATTTT.

The CDR3 region has the DNA TGTGCCAGCAGTTTGGGGACAGGGAATTACGAGCAGTACTTC. This gives the protein CASSLGTGNYEQYF. The V and J genes are TRBV27 and TRBJ2-7; 9 positions agree with TRBD1. V shed 3 bases and J 4 bases; nucleotides not matched to a gene: 4. The CDR3 spans 14 residues. Germline V gives CDR1 MNHEY, CDR2 SMNVEV (reference sequence).

V gene TRBV25-1 combines with J gene TRBJ1-1, with D tentatively TRBD1 (5 bases). Germline CDR1 MGHDK, CDR2 SYGVNS. V shed 5 bases and J shed 6 bases, with 13 bases lying between them. The CDR3 is 13 amino acids. CDR3 protein: CASSYLGTAEAFF. The DNA of the CDR3 is TGTGCCAGCAGTTACCTGGGGACCGCTGAAGCTTTCTTT.

The gene calls are TRBV5-1 and TRBJ1-1, with D possibly TRBD1 on 5 matching bases. This CDR3 has 14 amino acids. Looked up from germline, CDR1 is SGHRS and CDR2 is YFSETQ. Trimming left V 4 bases short and J 3 bases short, with 13 bases between. The CDR3 region has the DNA TGCGCCAGCAGCGCCCAGGGAGGACACACTGAAGCTTTCTTT. It is translated as CASSAQGGHTEAFF.

The chain is built from TRBV4-3 and TRBJ1-4; no reliable D call. Trimming took off 0 bases at V and 4 bases at J, with 9 bases between the two ends. CDR3 length: 15 residues. The germline V gene has CDR1 LGHNA and CDR2 YSLEER. CDR3 sequence reads: CASSQDGLVNEKLFF. The CDR3 DNA reads as TGCGCCAGCAGCCAAGATGGGCTGGTTAATGAAAAACTGTTTTTT.